The clone carrying this TCR beta chain was counted many times. Its antigen is unidentified. The investigators amplified TCR beta CDR3 regions from RNA transcripts. The HTBI primer set was used in a first-round RT-PCR of the TCR CDR3. TCRdb used MiXCR to reprocess the multiplex PCR reads, holding one entry per CDR3 protein. Here the sample spans fewer than 450,000 distinct CDR3 sequences, about a sixth being singletons. This entry is derived from a study of T cells in Graves' hyperthyroidism and ophthalmopathy. Germline V gene data show CDR1 as MDHEN and CDR2 as SYDVKM. The ends were cut back, 2 bases at V and 5 bases at J, with 21 bases in the middle. This CDR3 spans 17 amino acids. The hyperthyroidism was newly diagnosed and had lasted under 2 months; the patients were aged 18 to 65. PBMCs were sourced from approximately 9.3 ml fresh peripheral blood. The study, taken as a whole, reports: A 13 V-J model separated ophthalmopathy from stable hyperthyroidism.

Sequenced input: blood. This sequence joins TRBV28 and TRBJ1-1, with D possibly matching TRBD1 (6 bases). This clonotype originated in a woman under 40 with Graves' hyperthyroidism that later progressed to Graves' ophthalmopathy. CDR3 amino acids: CASSLRITRGIDTEAFF. CDR3 sequence (DNA): TGTGCCAGCAGTTTACGGATAACTAGGGGGATAGATACTGAAGCTTTCTTT.